This T cell receptor beta chain was identified during a study of control samples from healthy donors and cancer patients. The germline CDR1 and CDR2 sequences are MNHEY and SVGEGT. The CDR3 length is 13 residues. The V gene lost 2 bases and the J gene lost 1 base, with 4 bases spanning the gap. About this clone itself: Other DNA variants within this sample encode the same CDR3.

Clones were sequenced by immunoSEQ multiplex PCR, and TCRdb holds only the in-frame ones, with some missing. The top ten clones hold about 11% of a sample with just over 150,000 clones, about 87% of them seen once. The material sequenced was blood. This sequence was found in a young man in good health. This chain joins TRBV6-2 or TRBV6-3 and TRBJ2-3; D unclear. The chain's CDR3 is CASSYGGTDTQYF. CDR3 coding DNA: TGTGCCAGCAGTTACGGGGGCACAGATACGCAGTATTTT.